This is a list of T cell receptor beta chains from one sample in a study of Ad26.COV2.S vaccination and SARS-CoV-2 variants. Here immunoSEQ multiplex PCR was the method, and the copy in TCRdb shows in-frame clones only, minus some. This table holds some 330,000 clones, roughly nine tenths found once. Source: peripheral blood, taken in a trial of Ad26.COV2.S vaccine versus placebo. The origin of the receptors is a person aged 18-60 years who received the Ad26.COV2.S COVID-19 vaccine or a placebo. The CDR3 runs from the conserved cysteine through the conserved F or W. The D gene is left open where the match is weak. The listing skips clone size in some rows; elsewhere it reads once, few, many or a size class.

J gene,V gene,CDR3 length,clone size,D gene,CDR3 protein,CDR3 DNA
TRBJ1-1,TRBV4-3,16,once,TRBD1,CASSQDVGTGLRSTFF,TGCGCCAGCAGCCAAGACGTCGGGACAGGGCTCCGTTCGACTTTCTTT
TRBJ1-6,TRBV5-1,15,-,TRBD1,CASRFTGTGFSPLHF,TGCGCCAGCAGGTTCACCGGGACAGGGTTTTCACCCCTCCACTTT
TRBJ2-3,TRBV19,14,-,-,CASRGIRGADTQYF,TGTGCCAGTAGAGGAATCAGGGGCGCAGATACGCAGTATTTT
TRBJ2-3,TRBV4-3,18,-,TRBD1,CASSQDPPQGQGRDTQYF,TGCGCCAGCAGCCAAGATCCGCCGCAAGGACAGGGGCGGGATACGCAGTATTTT
TRBJ1-2,TRBV30,15,-,-,CAWSADSHFSYGYTF,TGTGCCTGGAGTGCTGACAGCCACTTTAGCTATGGCTACACCTTC
TRBJ2-7,TRBV2,14,-,-,CASRGGQPSYEQYF,TGTGCCAGCAGGGGGGGACAACCCTCCTACGAGCAGTACTTC
TRBJ1-1,TRBV19,14,-,-,CASSTRPDGERAFF,TGTGCCAGTAGTACACGCCCGGATGGGGAGCGAGCTTTCTTT
TRBJ1-5,TRBV6-2/TRBV6-3,15,-,-,CASSHLEAGKQPQHF,TGTGCCAGCAGCCACCTGGAGGCAGGGAAACAGCCCCAGCATTTT
TRBJ1-2,TRBV12-3/TRBV12-4,12,-,TRBD1,CASMWAGGGYTF,TGTGCCAGCATGTGGGCAGGGGGTGGCTACACCTTC
TRBJ1-2,TRBV25-1,16,-,-,CASSGYGQGRDYGYTF,TGTGCCAGCAGCGGGTACGGGCAGGGTCGTGACTATGGCTACACCTTC
TRBJ1-1,TRBV14,13,-,-,CATSTGMRTEAFF,TGTGCCACCTCGACGGGTATGAGGACTGAAGCTTTCTTT
TRBJ2-5,TRBV28,15,-,TRBD2,CASKPSGGVKETQYF,TGTGCCAGCAAACCTAGCGGGGGGGTAAAAGAGACCCAGTACTTC
TRBJ2-5,TRBV28,14,-,TRBD2,CASSFFRTSGLQYF,TGTGCCAGCAGTTTCTTTAGGACTAGCGGACTACAGTACTTC
TRBJ1-6,TRBV19,16,-,TRBD1,CASRNPWTGDNSPLHF,TGTGCCAGTAGAAACCCTTGGACAGGGGATAATTCACCCCTCCACTTT
TRBJ2-3,TRBV14,17,once,-,CASSPGPGLASTDTQYF,TGTGCCAGCAGCCCCGGCCCAGGACTGGCTTCCACAGATACGCAGTATTTT
TRBJ2-1,TRBV6-5,12,-,-,CASSPGTNEQFF,TGTGCCAGCTCCCCAGGGACCAATGAGCAGTTCTTC
TRBJ2-1,TRBV7-9,19,-,TRBD1,CASSLVVGTGFLWPNEQFF,TGTGCCAGCAGCTTAGTAGTAGGGACAGGCTTCCTTTGGCCTAATGAGCAGTTCTTC
TRBJ2-2,TRBV6-5,14,-,-,CASSTGDNWGELFF,TGTGCCAGCAGTACAGGAGATAATTGGGGGGAGCTGTTTTTT
TRBJ2-3,TRBV24-1,12,-,-,CATSVPGGTQYF,TGTGCCACCAGCGTTCCCGGAGGTACGCAGTATTTT
TRBJ1-2,TRBV12-3/TRBV12-4,12,-,-,CASEEGAYGYTF,TGTGCCAGCGAGGAGGGCGCCTATGGCTACACCTTC
TRBJ2-1,TRBV6-5,14,-,TRBD2,CASSYNAGANEQFF,TGTGCCAGCAGTTATAATGCGGGAGCCAATGAGCAGTTCTTC
TRBJ2-1,TRBV25-1,11,-,TRBD2,CASSGGGGQFF,TGTGCCAGCAGTGGTGGGGGGGGGCAGTTCTTC
TRBJ2-1,TRBV4-3,15,-,-,CASSQDTGAYNEQFF,TGCGCCAGCAGCCAAGATACGGGGGCCTACAATGAGCAGTTCTTC
TRBJ1-2,TRBV6-5,15,few,-,CASSFHLGPGGGYTF,TGTGCCAGCAGCTTTCACCTGGGCCCAGGAGGAGGCTACACCTTC